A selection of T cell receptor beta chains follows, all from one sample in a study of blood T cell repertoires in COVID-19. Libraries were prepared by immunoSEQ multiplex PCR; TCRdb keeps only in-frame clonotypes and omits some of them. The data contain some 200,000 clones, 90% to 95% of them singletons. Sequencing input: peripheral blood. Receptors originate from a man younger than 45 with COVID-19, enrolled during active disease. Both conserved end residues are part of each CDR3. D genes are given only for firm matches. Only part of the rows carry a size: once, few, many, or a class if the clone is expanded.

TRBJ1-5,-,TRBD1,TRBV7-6,TGTGCCAGCAGCTTAACCGGGACAGGGACGTCGCCCCAGCATTTT,CASSLTGTGTSPQHF
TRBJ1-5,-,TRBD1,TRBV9,TGTGCCAGCAGCCGGGGGACAGGGGTTCAGCCCCAGCATTTT,CASSRGTGVQPQHF
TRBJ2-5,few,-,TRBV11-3,TGTGCCAGCAGCTCGAGGGTCGGGGAGACCCAGTACTTC,CASSSRVGETQYF
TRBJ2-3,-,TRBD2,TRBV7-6,TGTGCCAGCAGCAGGACTAGCGGGGGGGGAATTTACGATACGCAGTATTTT,CASSRTSGGGIYDTQYF
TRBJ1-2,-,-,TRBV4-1,TGCGCCAGCAGCCAACCAATGGGGGCAGCTACACAATCAGCTAACTATGGCTACACCTTC,CASSQPMGAATQSANYGYTF
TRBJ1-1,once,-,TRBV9,TGTGCCAGCAGCCAAGCTGTGGGGCAGAATGAAGCTTTCTTT,CASSQAVGQNEAFF
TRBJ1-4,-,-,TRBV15,TGTGCCACCAGCAGAGAAAGTAGGGGTAGCAGGGATGAAAAACTGTTTTTT,CATSRESRGSRDEKLFF
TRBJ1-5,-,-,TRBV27,TGTGCCAGCTCCCCGACGGGGGGCAATCAGCCCCAGCATTTT,CASSPTGGNQPQHF
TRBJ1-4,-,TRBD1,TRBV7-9,TGTGCCAGCAGCTTATCAGGGGGCCTTGAAAAACTGTTTTTT,CASSLSGGLEKLFF
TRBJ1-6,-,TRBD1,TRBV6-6,TGTGCCAGCAGTTACTCGAACAGGGGTACGGGGTCACCCCTCCACTTT,CASSYSNRGTGSPLHF
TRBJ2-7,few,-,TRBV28,TGTGCCAGCAGTTTTCCCAGGGCGAAGCGGGTATATACCTACGAGCAGTACTTC,CASSFPRAKRVYTYEQYF
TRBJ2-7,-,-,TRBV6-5,TGTGCCAGCAGTTACTCTGAACCGGGGTTCCACGAGCAGTACTTC,CASSYSEPGFHEQYF
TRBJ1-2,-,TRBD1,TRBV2,TGTGCCAGCAGTCTCAGACAGGGAAATGGCTACACCTTC,CASSLRQGNGYTF
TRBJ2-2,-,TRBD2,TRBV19,TGTGCCAGTAGTAACATCGGGGGGGAAGCCACCGGGGAGCTGTTTTTT,CASSNIGGEATGELFF
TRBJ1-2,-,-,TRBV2,TGTGCCAGCACCTTAGACAGGACTTCCTATGGCTACACCTTC,CASTLDRTSYGYTF
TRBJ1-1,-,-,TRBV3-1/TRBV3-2,TGTGCCAGCAGCCAGGCCTGGGGGGGAAAACGAGCTTTCTTT,CASSQAWGGKRAFF
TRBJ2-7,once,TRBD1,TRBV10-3,TGTGCCATCAGTGGAGGACAGGGCCCCTACGAGCAGTACTTC,CAISGGQGPYEQYF
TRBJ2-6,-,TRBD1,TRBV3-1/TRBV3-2,TGTGCCAGCAGCCCGGGGACAGGGTTGGACTCTGGGGCCAACGTCCTGACTTTC,CASSPGTGLDSGANVLTF
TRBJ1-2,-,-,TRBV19,TGTGCCAGTAGTAATAGAGCGGCCGGGGGGCGCTTTATCTATGGCTACACCTTC,CASSNRAAGGRFIYGYTF
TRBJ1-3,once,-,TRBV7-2,TGTGCCAGCAGCTTAGATCGTGTCCCTGGAAACACCATATATTTT,CASSLDRVPGNTIYF
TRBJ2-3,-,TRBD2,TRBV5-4,TGTGCCAGCAGCCCAGCGCCGGGCGGGGGGGGTATCACAGATACGCAGTATTTT,CASSPAPGGGGITDTQYF
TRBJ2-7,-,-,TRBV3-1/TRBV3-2,TGTGCCAGCAGCCAAGATCACAGGGCCGCAGGGTCCTACGAGCAGTACTTC,CASSQDHRAAGSYEQYF
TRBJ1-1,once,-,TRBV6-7,TGTGCCACCTTACAGGCAGGGAACACTGAAGCTTTCTTT,CATLQAGNTEAFF
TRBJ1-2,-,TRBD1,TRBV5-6,TGTGCCAGCATCTTAATTAGGGACAGAAAAAACTATGGCTACACCTTC,CASILIRDRKNYGYTF
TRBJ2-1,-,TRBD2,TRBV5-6,TGTGCCAGCAGCACCCTAGCGGGGGGCGGTGATGAGCAGTTCTTC,CASSTLAGGGDEQFF
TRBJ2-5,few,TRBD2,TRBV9,TGTGCCAGCAGCGTAGGGAACTCCGGGACTAGCGGGGGGGCTGGAGAGACCCAGTACTTC,CASSVGNSGTSGGAGETQYF
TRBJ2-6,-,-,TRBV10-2,TGCGCCAGCAGTGAGGTCAGGGGAGGGACTGGGGCCAACGTCCTGACTTTC,CASSEVRGGTGANVLTF
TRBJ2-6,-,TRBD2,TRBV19,TGTGCCAGTTTTGCGGGGGAAGGGGCCAACGTCCTGACTTTC,CASFAGEGANVLTF
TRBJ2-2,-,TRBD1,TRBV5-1,TGCGCCAGCAGCTTGACCGGGACAGGAAGTACCGGGGAGCTGTTTTTT,CASSLTGTGSTGELFF
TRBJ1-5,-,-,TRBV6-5,TGTGCCAGCACCCTGGGTCGCGGTCAGCCCCAGCATTTT,CASTLGRGQPQHF
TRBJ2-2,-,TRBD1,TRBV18,TGTGCCAGCTCAGGACCCGGGACAGGCGCGAACACCGGGGAGCTGTTTTTT,CASSGPGTGANTGELFF
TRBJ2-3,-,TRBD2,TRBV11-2,TGTGCCAGCAGCTTCGGGGGGAGCACAGATACGCAGTATTTT,CASSFGGSTDTQYF
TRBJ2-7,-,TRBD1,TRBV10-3,TGTGCCATCAGTGAGTCTACAGGACAGGTCCCGGGCTACGAGCAGTACTTC,CAISESTGQVPGYEQYF
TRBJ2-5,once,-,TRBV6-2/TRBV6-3,TGTGCCAGCAGTCAACAGGGTGGCGAGACCCAGTACTTC,CASSQQGGETQYF
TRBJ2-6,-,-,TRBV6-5,TGTGCCAGCAGTACCCCTAGCGCTGGGGCCAACGTCCTGACTTTC,CASSTPSAGANVLTF
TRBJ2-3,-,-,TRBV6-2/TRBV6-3,TGTGCCAGCAGTTCCTTGACTATAATTACAGATACGCAGTATTTT,CASSSLTIITDTQYF
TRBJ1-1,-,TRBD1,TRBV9,TGTGCCAGCAGCGAGGGGACAGGGACCGGTGAAGCTTTCTTT,CASSEGTGTGEAFF
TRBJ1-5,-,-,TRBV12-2,TGTGCAAGTGACGTAAGCACCCCCAGGGGCTATAGCAATCAGCCCCAGCATTTT,CASDVSTPRGYSNQPQHF
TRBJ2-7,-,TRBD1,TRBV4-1,TGCGCCAGCAGCCAGACAGGGGGCACCTACGAGCAGTACTTC,CASSQTGGTYEQYF
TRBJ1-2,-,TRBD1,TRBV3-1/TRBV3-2,TGTGCCAGCAGCCCAAGCGGACAGGGACGCGATGGCTACACCTTC,CASSPSGQGRDGYTF
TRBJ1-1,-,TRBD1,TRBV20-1,TGCAGTGCTAGTGTAAGGGGGCACACTGAAGCTTTCTTT,CSASVRGHTEAFF
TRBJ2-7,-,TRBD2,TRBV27,TGTGCCAGCAGTCTGGGAGGGGAGCAGTACTTC,CASSLGGEQYF
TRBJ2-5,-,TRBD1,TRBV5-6,TGTGCCAGCAGCGAGGGGACAGGGCGGGAGACCCAGTACTTC,CASSEGTGRETQYF
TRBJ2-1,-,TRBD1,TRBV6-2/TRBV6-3,TGTGCCAGCAGTCATCGACAGGGGGGTCACAATGAGCAGTTCTTC,CASSHRQGGHNEQFF
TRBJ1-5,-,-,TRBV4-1,TGCGCCAGCAGCCAACTTACCGGGGGGCCCCAGCATTTT,CASSQLTGGPQHF
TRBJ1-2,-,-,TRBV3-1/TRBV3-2,TGTGCCAGCAGCCAAGACGGCGGGAACTATGGCTACACCTTC,CASSQDGGNYGYTF
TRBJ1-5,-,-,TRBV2,TGTGCCAGTGACGAGGGGCCGGGGGAAGGCAATCAGCCCCAGCATTTT,CASDEGPGEGNQPQHF
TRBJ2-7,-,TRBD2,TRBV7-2,TGTGCCAGCAGCTTGACTAGCGGGGGAGGTTACGAGCAGTACTTC,CASSLTSGGGYEQYF
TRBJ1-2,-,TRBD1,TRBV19,TGTGCCAGTAGTACGGGACAGGGAATATGGGGCTACACCTTC,CASSTGQGIWGYTF
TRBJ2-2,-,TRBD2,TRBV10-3,TGTGCCATCAGTAAGGCCGGTTCGACTAGCGGGGGGGTAAACACCGGGGAGCTGTTTTTT,CAISKAGSTSGGVNTGELFF
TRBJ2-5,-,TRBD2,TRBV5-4,TGTGCCAGCAGCTTGTGGGGGGGGCGCTTAGCGGGGTCCACACAAGAGACCCAGTACTTC,CASSLWGGRLAGSTQETQYF
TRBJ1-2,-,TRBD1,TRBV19,TGTGCCAGTAGTATGCCAGACCTGGGGACAGGGGAGATTCAGTCTAACTATGGCTACACCTTC,CASSMPDLGTGEIQSNYGYTF
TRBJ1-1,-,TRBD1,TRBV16,TGTGCCAGCAGCTCACAGGGGTCCCTGAACACTGAAGCTTTCTTT,CASSSQGSLNTEAFF